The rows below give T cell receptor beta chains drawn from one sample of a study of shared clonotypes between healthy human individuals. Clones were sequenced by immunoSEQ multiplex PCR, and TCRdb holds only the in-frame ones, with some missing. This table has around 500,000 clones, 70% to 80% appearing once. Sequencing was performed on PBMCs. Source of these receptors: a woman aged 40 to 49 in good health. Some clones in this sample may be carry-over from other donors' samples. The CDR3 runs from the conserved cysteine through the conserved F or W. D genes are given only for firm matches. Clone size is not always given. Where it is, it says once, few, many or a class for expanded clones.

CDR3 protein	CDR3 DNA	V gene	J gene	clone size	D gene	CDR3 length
CASSLPDTGELFF	TGTGCCAGCAGCTTACCGGACACCGGGGAGCTGTTTTTT	TRBV11-3	TRBJ2-2	NA	NA	13
CSVDRTAYNEQFF	TGCAGCGTAGATCGGACAGCGTACAATGAGCAGTTCTTC	TRBV29-1	TRBJ2-1	NA	NA	13
CASSLSGAGELFF	TGTGCCAGCAGTTTATCGGGTGCCGGGGAGCTGTTTTTT	TRBV28	TRBJ2-2	NA	NA	13
CASNLGDRQPQHF	TGTGCCAGCAACTTAGGGGACCGCCAGCCCCAGCATTTT	TRBV28	TRBJ1-5	NA	NA	13
CASSMTGGDYGYTF	TGTGCCAGTAGTATGACAGGGGGCGACTATGGCTACACCTTC	TRBV19	TRBJ1-2	NA	TRBD1	14
CSVEGAGYTF	TGCAGCGTTGAGGGGGCTGGCTACACCTTC	TRBV29-1	TRBJ1-2	NA	NA	10
CASSQNGWTGYNEQFF	TGTGCCAGCAGCCAAAATGGATGGACAGGATACAATGAGCAGTTCTTC	TRBV4-2	TRBJ2-1	NA	TRBD1	16
CASSVTGGNTIYF	TGTGCCAGCAGCGTGACAGGAGGAAACACCATATATTTT	TRBV9	TRBJ1-3	few	NA	13
CASSLISTGQFF	TGTGCCAGCAGCTTAATCTCGACCGGGCAGTTCTTC	TRBV7-9	TRBJ2-1	NA	NA	12
CASSLAFGDGGGYTF	TGTGCCAGCAGCTTAGCATTCGGGGACGGCGGTGGCTACACCTTC	TRBV7-8	TRBJ1-2	NA	NA	15
CASSLVGGNTEAFF	TGTGCCAGCAGCTTGGTAGGGGGGAACACTGAAGCTTTCTTT	TRBV7-6	TRBJ1-1	NA	NA	14
CASSVGSSTTGELFF	TGTGCCAGCAGCGTAGGGAGTAGCACGACCGGGGAGCTGTTTTTT	TRBV9	TRBJ2-2	few	NA	15
CATSRDSGLAGDEQFF	TGTGCCACCAGCAGAGATTCCGGACTAGCGGGGGATGAGCAGTTCTTC	TRBV15	TRBJ2-1	NA	TRBD2	16
CASNYGDTNQPQHF	TGTGCCTCAAATTATGGGGACACAAATCAGCCCCAGCATTTT	TRBV28	TRBJ1-5	NA	NA	14
CASSERGGGYNEQFF	TGTGCCAGCAGTGAGCGAGGGGGCGGCTACAATGAGCAGTTCTTC	TRBV6-1	TRBJ2-1	NA	TRBD1	15
CASSPTEGTGLEKLFF	TGCGCCAGCAGCCCGACCGAAGGGACAGGGCTCGAAAAACTGTTTTTT	TRBV5-1	TRBJ1-4	NA	TRBD1	16
CASSSFRGSADTQYF	TGTGCCAGCAGTTCCTTCAGGGGAAGCGCAGATACGCAGTATTTT	TRBV6-5	TRBJ2-3	NA	NA	15
CASSPAPGVAGIGDTQYF	TGTGCCAGCAGCCCCGCCCCGGGGGTAGCGGGAATCGGGGATACGCAGTATTTT	TRBV9	TRBJ2-3	NA	TRBD2	18
CASSPLLPSSYNEQFF	TGTGCCAGTAGTCCTCTGTTGCCAAGCTCCTACAATGAGCAGTTCTTC	TRBV19	TRBJ2-1	NA	NA	16
CASSHYVSSYNEQFF	TGTGCCAGCAGTCACTACGTAAGCTCCTACAATGAGCAGTTCTTC	TRBV11-2	TRBJ2-1	once	NA	15
CASSLGSGTVGELFF	TGTGCCAGCAGCTTAGGTAGCGGGACGGTCGGGGAGCTGTTTTTT	TRBV7-9	TRBJ2-2	NA	TRBD2	15
CASSLRLAGGLNTGELFF	TGTGCCAGCAGCTTACGGTTAGCGGGAGGACTGAACACCGGGGAGCTGTTTTTT	TRBV7-6	TRBJ2-2	NA	TRBD2	18
CASSRGGETQYF	TGTGCCAGCTCACGGGGGGGAGAGACCCAGTACTTC	TRBV6-5	TRBJ2-5	once	TRBD2	12
CASSPPPAGYTDTQYF	TGTGCCAGCAGCCCACCCCCAGCGGGCTACACAGATACGCAGTATTTT	TRBV5-4	TRBJ2-3	NA	NA	16
CASSLGASGSYEQYF	TGTGCCAGCAGCTTGGGGGCCTCCGGCTCCTACGAGCAGTACTTC	TRBV13	TRBJ2-7	few	NA	15
CASSRTGTGGEQYF	TGTGCCAGCAGTAGAACCGGGACAGGGGGCGAGCAGTACTTC	TRBV2	TRBJ2-7	medium-sized	TRBD1	14
CASSQALAGGGYEQYF	TGCGCCAGCAGCCAAGCCCTAGCGGGAGGGGGTTACGAGCAGTACTTC	TRBV4-3	TRBJ2-7	NA	TRBD2	16
CASSPSGSDTQYF	TGTGCCAGCAGTCCAAGCGGGTCAGATACGCAGTATTTT	TRBV27	TRBJ2-3	NA	NA	13
CASSLTGTSGSGELFF	TGTGCCAGCAGCCTCACCGGGACTAGCGGTTCCGGGGAGCTGTTTTTT	TRBV5-8	TRBJ2-2	once	TRBD2	16
CASSGGRESDEQYF	TGTGCCAGCAGTGGTGGGCGGGAGTCGGACGAGCAGTACTTC	TRBV2	TRBJ2-7	many	TRBD2	14
CASTTTGGSLYEQYF	TGTGCCAGCACCACCACGGGGGGTTCCCTCTACGAGCAGTACTTC	TRBV28	TRBJ2-7	NA	TRBD2	15
CASSPRQSEQFF	TGTGCCAGCAGTCCGCGACAGAGTGAGCAGTTCTTC	TRBV6-5	TRBJ2-1	NA	NA	12
CASSQVRETYSNQPQHF	TGCGCCAGCAGCCAAGTCCGGGAAACCTATAGCAATCAGCCCCAGCATTTT	TRBV4-1	TRBJ1-5	once	NA	17
CASSQARDNSPLHF	TGTGCCAGCAGCCAAGCCAGAGATAATTCACCCCTCCACTTT	TRBV14	TRBJ1-6	NA	NA	14
CASSLLPGGLTGELFF	TGTGCCAGCAGCTTACTTCCCGGGGGTCTCACCGGGGAGCTGTTTTTT	TRBV11-2	TRBJ2-2	NA	NA	16
CASTPVGTDTQYF	TGCGCCAGCACCCCGGTGGGGACAGATACGCAGTATTTT	TRBV5-1	TRBJ2-3	few	NA	13
CASSSTRDRGPDQPQHF	TGTGCCAGCAGCTCAACCCGGGACAGGGGCCCCGATCAGCCCCAGCATTTT	TRBV13	TRBJ1-5	NA	TRBD1	17
CASSRGLAGGVSYNEQFF	TGCGCCAGCAGCAGAGGACTAGCGGGAGGGGTTTCCTACAATGAGCAGTTCTTC	TRBV4-1	TRBJ2-1	NA	TRBD2	18
CASSLDGGWEKLFF	TGTGCCAGCAGCTTAGACGGGGGTTGGGAAAAACTGTTTTTT	TRBV7-9	TRBJ1-4	NA	NA	14
CASRPTGEGNQPQHF	TGTGCCAGTAGGCCTACAGGGGAGGGTAATCAGCCCCAGCATTTT	TRBV19	TRBJ1-5	NA	TRBD1	15
CASSPGVVDTDTQYF	TGCGCCAGCAGCCCCGGAGTGGTCGACACAGATACGCAGTATTTT	TRBV5-1	TRBJ2-3	NA	NA	15
CASSWDSRLTEAFF	TGTGCCAGCAGCTGGGACAGTCGTTTGACTGAAGCTTTCTTT	TRBV5-4	TRBJ1-1	NA	TRBD1	14
CASSPQGQGGTEAFF	TGCGCCAGCAGCCCCCAGGGCCAGGGCGGCACTGAAGCTTTCTTT	TRBV5-1	TRBJ1-1	NA	NA	15
CASSLVGTGSLGGYTF	TGTGCCAGCAGCTTAGTTGGGACAGGGTCCCTCGGCGGCTACACCTTC	TRBV11-2	TRBJ1-2	NA	TRBD1	16